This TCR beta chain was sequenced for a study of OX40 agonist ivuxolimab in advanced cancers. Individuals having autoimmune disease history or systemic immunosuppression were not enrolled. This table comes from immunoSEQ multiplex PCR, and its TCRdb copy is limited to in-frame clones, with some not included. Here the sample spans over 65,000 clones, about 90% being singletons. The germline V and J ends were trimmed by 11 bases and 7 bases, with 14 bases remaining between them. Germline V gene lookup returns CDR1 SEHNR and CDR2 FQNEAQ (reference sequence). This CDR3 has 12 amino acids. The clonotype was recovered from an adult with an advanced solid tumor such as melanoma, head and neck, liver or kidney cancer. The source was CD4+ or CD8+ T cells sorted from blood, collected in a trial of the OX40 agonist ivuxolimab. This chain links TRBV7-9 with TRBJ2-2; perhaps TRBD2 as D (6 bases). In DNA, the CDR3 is TGTGCCTACCCACGGGAGAGCGGGGAGCTGTTTTTT. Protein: CAYPRESGELFF.